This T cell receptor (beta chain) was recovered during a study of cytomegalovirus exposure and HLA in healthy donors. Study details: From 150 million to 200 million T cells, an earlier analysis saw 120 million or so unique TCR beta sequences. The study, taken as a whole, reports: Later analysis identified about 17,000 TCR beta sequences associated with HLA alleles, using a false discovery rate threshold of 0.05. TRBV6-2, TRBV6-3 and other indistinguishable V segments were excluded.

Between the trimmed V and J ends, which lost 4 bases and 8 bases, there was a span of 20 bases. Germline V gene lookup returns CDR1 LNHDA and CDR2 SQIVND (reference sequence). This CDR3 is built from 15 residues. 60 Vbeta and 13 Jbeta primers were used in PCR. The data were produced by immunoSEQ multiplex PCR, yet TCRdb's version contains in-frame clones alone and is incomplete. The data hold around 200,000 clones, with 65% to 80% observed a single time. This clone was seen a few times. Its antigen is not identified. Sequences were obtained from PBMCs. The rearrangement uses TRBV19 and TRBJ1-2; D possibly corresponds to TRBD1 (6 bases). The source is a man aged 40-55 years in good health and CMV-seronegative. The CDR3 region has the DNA TGTGCCAGTAGTAGCCCCGGGACAAAAGACGCCGGCTACACCTTC. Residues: CASSSPGTKDAGYTF.